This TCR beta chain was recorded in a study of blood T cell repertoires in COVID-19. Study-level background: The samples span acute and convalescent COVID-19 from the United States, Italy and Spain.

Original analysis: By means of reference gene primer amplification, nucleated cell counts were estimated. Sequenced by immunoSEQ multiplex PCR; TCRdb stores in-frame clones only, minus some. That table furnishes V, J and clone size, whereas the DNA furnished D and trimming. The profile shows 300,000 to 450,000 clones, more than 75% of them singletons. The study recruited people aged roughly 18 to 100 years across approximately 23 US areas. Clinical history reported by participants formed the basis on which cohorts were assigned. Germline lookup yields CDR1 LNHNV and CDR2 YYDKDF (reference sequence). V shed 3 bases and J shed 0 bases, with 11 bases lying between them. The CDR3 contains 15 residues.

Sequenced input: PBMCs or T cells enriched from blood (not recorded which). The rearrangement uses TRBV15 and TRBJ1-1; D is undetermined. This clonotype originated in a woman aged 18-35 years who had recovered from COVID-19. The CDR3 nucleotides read TGTGCCACCAGCAGGGAGAAGCCAATGAACACTGAAGCTTTCTTT. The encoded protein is CATSREKPMNTEAFF.